This TCR beta chain was sequenced during a study of blood T cell repertoires in COVID-19. Background on the study: Specimens from acute and convalescent COVID-19 originated in the United States, Italy and Spain. Sources were T cells, B-cell-depleted T cells, or PBMCs; the material itself was cDNA or gDNA.

In the authors' methods: Reference gene primer amplification gave estimated nucleated cell counts. The table came from immunoSEQ multiplex PCR; TCRdb's copy has only in-frame clones and leaves some out. Clone size and V and J calls were adopted from that table, with D and trimming inferred from the DNA. The sample shows about 130,000 clones, roughly 72% of them seen only once. Germline CDR1 is ENHRY and CDR2 is SYGVKD. Trimming pared 0 bases from V and 6 bases from J, leaving 15 bases between. CDR3 length: 16 residues. The sequencing sample was made of peripheral blood. This receptor was identified in a human donor in a cohort sampled during active COVID-19. The chain combines TRBV10-3 with TRBJ2-1; D is perhaps TRBD1 (6 bases). CDR3 region: CAISESERGYRNEQFF. The CDR3, as DNA: TGTGCCATCAGTGAGTCTGAGAGGGGGTACCGCAATGAGCAGTTCTTC.